One and the same sample provided the 32 T cell receptor beta chains below, sequenced in a study of brain T cells in children with intractable seizures (dated by TCRdb to about 2021). The time point tag for this specimen amounts to: resected brain tissue, or blood drawn just prior to surgery. Library method: the immunoSEQ multiplex PCR assay. Imported from immuneACCESS, the table was reduced by TCRdb to in-frame sequences with V and J called. These copies leave out some clones; in studies compared against another copy, an unresolved V gene accounts for under half, and the cause of the remainder is not known. The sample table shows some 76,000 clones, and about 92% are seen once. Clones ranked in the top ten supply less than 2% of the sample. Sequencing used peripheral blood, obtained at surgery. The receptors were sampled from a boy under two years old with tuberous sclerosis and intractable seizures.

The chain joins TRBV2 to TRBJ2-1, with 12 bases aligning to TRBD2. Losses at the gene ends were 8 bases for V and 9 bases for J; bases not matched to a gene: 5. Germline CDR1 reads SNHLY; CDR2 reads FYNNEI. The CDR3 totals 13 residues. CDR3 DNA: TGTGCCAGCCTAGCGGGGGGGCCTCCTGAGCAGTTCTTC. Residues: CASLAGGPPEQFF.

The rearrangement joins TRBV2 to TRBJ2-7; D is ambiguous. The CDR3 is made up of 13 amino acids. CDR1 SNHLY and CDR2 FYNNEI come from the germline V gene. Trimming removed 9 bases at V and 2 bases at J, with 14 bases between. The CDR3 sequence is CASQTGPTYEQYF. In nucleotides, the CDR3 is TGTGCCAGTCAAACGGGTCCGACCTACGAGCAGTACTTC.

The chain couples TRBV4-2 to TRBJ2-1; D possibly matches TRBD1 or TRBD2 (5 bases each). Germline values: CDR1 LGHNA, CDR2 YNFKEQ. With 4 bases removed from V and 7 bases from J, the gap between germline ends came to 20 bases. This CDR3 has 16 residues. CDR3 sequence (DNA): TGTGCCAGCAGCCCACAACGAGGGCTAGCAGGGAATGAGCAGTTCTTC. Translated: CASSPQRGLAGNEQFF.

V and J are TRBV13 and TRBJ2-1, with 12 bases lining up with TRBD2. Germline lookup yields CDR1 PRHDT and CDR2 FYEKMQ (reference sequence). Germline trimming cut 0 bases from V and 13 bases from J; bases unmatched to any gene: 4. This CDR3 has 14 amino acids. DNA for the CDR3: TGTGCCAGCAGCTTAGGGAGGACTAGCGGGAAACAGTTCTTC. It is translated as CASSLGRTSGKQFF. The complete variable domain, with remaining parts taken from reference TRBV13 and TRBJ2-1, reads AAGVIQSPRHLIKEKRETATLKCYPIPRHDTVYWYQQGPGQDPQFLISFYEKMQSDKGSIPDRFSAQQFSDYHSELNMSSLELGDSALYFCASSLGRTSGKQFFGPGTRLTVL.

The rearrangement joins TRBV9 to TRBJ2-5; D is possibly TRBD2 (6 bases). This CDR3 is 13 amino acids long. Germline CDR1 SGDLS, CDR2 YYNGEE. V dropped 3 bases and J dropped 5 bases, with 11 bases sitting between them. CDR3 residues: CASSGVLAETQYF. The CDR3, as DNA: TGTGCCAGCAGCGGGGTTCTAGCGGAGACCCAGTACTTC.

This clone was recorded only once. The chain uses TRBV3-1 (or the pseudogene TRBV3-2) and TRBJ2-3, with D uncertain. There are 14 residues in the CDR3. The germline V gene encodes CDR1 LGHDT and CDR2 YNNKEL (reference sequence). Trimming took 0 bases from V and 3 from J, leaving 7 bases between them. Here the CDR3 reads CASSQDVGTDTQYF. DNA of the CDR3: TGTGCCAGCAGCCAAGATGTGGGTACAGATACGCAGTATTTT.

This rearrangement joins TRBV12-3 or TRBV12-4 to TRBJ2-7, with 9 bases identical to TRBD2. Trimming at V came to 2 bases and at J to 4 bases, leaving 0 bases not matched to a gene. The CDR3 runs 13 residues. This chain's CDR3 is CASSLLAGYEQYF. CDR3 coding DNA: TGTGCCAGCAGTTTACTAGCGGGGTACGAGCAGTACTTC.

The V and J genes are TRBV6-5 and TRBJ1-2; D is unresolved. Trimming left V 6 bases short and J 4 bases short, with 9 bases between. Germline V gives CDR1 MNHEY, CDR2 SVGAGI. This CDR3 spans 12 amino acids. The CDR3 reads CASRGSFYGYTF. CDR3 bases: TGTGCCAGCAGGGGGAGTTTCTATGGCTACACCTTC.

The genes are TRBV27 and TRBJ2-5; the D gene is possibly TRBD2 (6 bases). V was clipped by 1 base and J by 5 bases, with 17 bases between them. The CDR3 totals 16 residues. CDR1 MNHEY and CDR2 SMNVEV come from the germline V gene (reference sequence). CDR3 nucleotides: TGTGCCAGCAGTTTATTCTCGTCGGGGGTCGGGGAGACCCAGTACTTC. Its translation is CASSLFSSGVGETQYF.

The chain recombines TRBV9 with TRBJ1-5; D perhaps matches TRBD1 (5 bases). The CDR3 has 15 amino acids. The germline V and J ends were trimmed by 3 bases and 0 bases, with 10 bases remaining between them. CDR1 and CDR2 from the germline V gene are SGDLS and YYNGEE. Written as DNA, the CDR3 is TGTGCCAGCAGCGGTGGGGGTAATAGCAATCAGCCCCAGCATTTT. Amino acids: CASSGGGNSNQPQHF. The whole variable domain, remainder taken from reference TRBV9 and TRBJ1-5, is DSGVTQTPKHLITATGQRVTLRCSPRSGDLSVYWYQQSLDQGLQFLIQYYNGEERAKGNILERFSAQQFPDLHSELNLSSLELGDSALYFCASSGGGNSNQPQHFGDGTRLSIL.

This chain links TRBV29-1 with TRBJ2-3; TRBD1 matches 7 bases. Per the germline V gene, CDR1 is SQVTM and CDR2 is ANQGSEA. V lost 4 bases, J lost 5 bases, and 6 bases stayed unmatched. The CDR3 runs to 13 residues. CDR3 sequence (DNA): TGCAGCGTTGGTGACAGGGTGAGAGATACGCAGTATTTT. Protein sequence: CSVGDRVRDTQYF.

The V gene is TRBV7-9, the J gene TRBJ1-2; maybe TRBD1 (5 bases). This CDR3 comprises 15 residues. CDR1 and CDR2 (germline): SEHNR, FQNEAQ (reference sequence). V lost 5 bases and J 0 bases, leaving 13 bases between the germline ends. CDR3 coding DNA: TGTGCCAGCAGCCCCCAGGGTTTAGCTAACTATGGCTACACCTTC. Protein: CASSPQGLANYGYTF.

The chain couples TRBV5-4 to TRBJ2-1; 12 nucleotides align to TRBD2. CDR1 is SGHNT, CDR2 YYREEE, per germline (reference sequence). CDR3 length equals 15 residues. With V trimmed by 3 bases and J by 8 bases, 6 bases remained unmatched. CDR3 sequence (DNA): TGTGCCAGCAGCTCTCTAGCGGGGGGGCTCTATGAGCAGTTCTTC. Translation: CASSSLAGGLYEQFF. Combining the CDR3 with reference TRBV5-4 and TRBJ2-1 gives the whole variable domain ETGVTQSPTHLIKTRGQQVTLRCSSQSGHNTVSWYQQALGQGPQFIFQYYREEENGRGNFPPRFSGLQFPNYSSELNVNALELDDSALYLCASSSLAGGLYEQFFGPGTRLTVL.

The chain combines TRBV10-1 with TRBJ2-7; D not resolved. V lost 10 bases, J lost 3 bases, and 4 bases lay in between. CDR1 and CDR2 (germline): WNHNN, SYGVQD (reference sequence). This CDR3 is built from 9 residues. The CDR3 region has the DNA TGCGCCAAGAGCTACGAGCAGTACTTC. Protein sequence: CAKSYEQYF.

This sequence joins TRBV6-5 and TRBJ1-1; D ambiguous. V was shortened by 3 bases and J by 2 bases, with 7 bases between the two germline ends. The CDR3 covers 13 residues. From germline, CDR1 is MNHEY and CDR2 SVGAGI. CDR3 in amino acids: CASSYFENTEAFF. CDR3 DNA: TGTGCCAGCAGTTATTTTGAAAACACTGAAGCTTTCTTT.

The gene calls are TRBV2 and TRBJ2-7; D might be TRBD2 (5 bases). V lost 8 bases and J 0 bases, leaving 14 bases between the germline ends. The CDR3 runs 14 residues. From germline, CDR1 is SNHLY and CDR2 FYNNEI. As DNA, the CDR3 is TGTGCCAGCGTGGCCGGACTCCACTCCTACGAGCAGTACTTC. Translating gives CASVAGLHSYEQYF.

The rearrangement uses TRBV14 and TRBJ1-6; possible D gene TRBD1, 6 bases. The V and J ends lost 5 bases and 7 bases respectively, with 18 bases between them. CDR1 is SGHDN, CDR2 FVKESK, per germline. The CDR3 is made up of 16 amino acids. The CDR3 DNA reads as TGTGCCAGCAGCAACAGGGTTTCCGTGGGGAATTCACCCCTCCACTTT. Amino acids: CASSNRVSVGNSPLHF.

The chain couples TRBV25-1 to TRBJ2-7, with 7 bases fitting TRBD1. Trimming removed 6 bases from V and 1 base from J; junction bases left unmatched: 15. The CDR3 loop spans 17 amino acids. Germline values: CDR1 MGHDK, CDR2 SYGVNS. The CDR3 nucleotides are TGTGCCAGCAGCGCCATAGGGACAGAGGGTATTTCCTACGAGCAGTACTTC. Residues: CASSAIGTEGISYEQYF.

The V gene is TRBV4-1, the J gene TRBJ1-4; 8 bases line up with TRBD1. V lost 4 bases, J lost 1 base, and 17 bases stayed unmatched. This CDR3 comprises 20 residues. Looked up from germline, CDR1 is MGHRA and CDR2 is YSYEKL. The CDR3 loop reads CASSPRVRGLGTQTNEKLFF. CDR3 nucleotides: TGCGCCAGCAGCCCCAGGGTCAGGGGGCTTGGGACGCAAACTAATGAAAAACTGTTTTTT.

CDR3 coding DNA: TGCGCCAGCAGCTTTACGACAGGCACTTCCACTGAAGCTTTCTTT. This encodes CASSFTTGTSTEAFF. This sequence joins TRBV5-1 and TRBJ1-1; a weak D match, TRBD1 (6 bases). Germline CDR1 SGHRS, CDR2 YFSETQ. Trimming left V 2 bases short and J 4 bases short, with 15 bases between. The CDR3 consists of 15 residues.

The rearrangement joins TRBV5-1 to TRBJ1-1, with D perhaps matching TRBD1 (5 bases). V was cut by 0 bases and J by 4 bases, with 13 bases left in between. The CDR3 sequence is 15 residues long. Germline CDR1 SGHRS, CDR2 YFSETQ. CDR3 DNA sequence: TGCGCCAGCAGCTTGGCCGCGGGGGGACCCACTGAAGCTTTCTTT. Translated: CASSLAAGGPTEAFF.

This clone showed up just a few times. The chain joins TRBV6-5 to TRBJ1-2; 7 nucleotides match TRBD1. Germline values: CDR1 MNHEY, CDR2 SVGAGI. There are 14 residues in the CDR3. The V and J ends lost 7 bases and 0 bases, in that order; junction bases with no gene match: 5. This CDR3 reads CASTPGQTNYGYTF. The CDR3 region has the DNA TGTGCCAGCACCCCGGGACAGACTAACTATGGCTACACCTTC.

This clone was seen a single time. CDR3 nucleotides: TGTGCCAGCAGCAATACAGGTGGAACCTACGAGCAGTACTTC. Translation gives CASSNTGGTYEQYF. The genes are TRBV14 and TRBJ2-7, with D maybe TRBD1 (5 bases). The germline V gene has CDR1 SGHDN and CDR2 FVKESK. V lost 5 bases and J 2 bases, leaving 13 bases between the germline ends. This CDR3 region has 14 residues.

The CDR3 is CASSHPDRGQTYHTEAFF. DNA of the CDR3: TGCGCCAGCAGTCATCCCGACAGGGGTCAAACCTATCATACTGAAGCTTTCTTT. This chain uses TRBV23-1 with TRBJ1-1; TRBD1 aligns across 8 bases. TRBV23-1 is filed as an ORF, its function uncertain. Germline trimming cut 3 bases from V and 5 bases from J; bases unmatched to any gene: 17. CDR3 length: 18 residues.

Only one count was recorded for this clone. This chain uses TRBV6-4 with TRBJ1-1, with D unclear. This CDR3 is 14 amino acids long. Looked up from germline, CDR1 is MRHNA and CDR2 is SNTAGT. The V end was cut by 3 bases, the J end by 5 bases, with 13 bases between. CDR3 nucleotide sequence: TGTGCCAGCAGTGAAGTGGCGGGTGCTACTGAAGCTTTCTTT. Its protein is CASSEVAGATEAFF.

The chain is built from TRBV13 and TRBJ2-1, with a weak D call TRBD2 (7 bases). Trimming shortened V by 5 bases and J by 3 bases, and 17 bases separated the two germline ends. CDR1 is PRHDT, CDR2 FYEKMQ, per germline (reference sequence). The CDR3 sequence is 16 residues long. This CDR3 is CASSPPGRGGYNEQFF. The DNA of the CDR3 is TGTGCCAGCAGCCCACCTGGGAGGGGGGGCTACAATGAGCAGTTCTTC.

The genes are TRBV9 and TRBJ2-3; D is unresolved. Germline V gives CDR1 SGDLS, CDR2 YYNGEE. The CDR3 is 14 amino acids. V dropped 5 bases and J dropped 0 bases, with 10 bases sitting between them. DNA for the CDR3: TGTGCCAGCAGAAGACGCCCTAGCACAGATACGCAGTATTTT. Amino acids: CASRRRPSTDTQYF.

The chain employs TRBV9 and TRBJ2-1, with 7 bases fitting TRBD2. The CDR3 runs 13 residues. V lost 6 bases and J lost 5; bases outside the gene matches: 5. Germline CDR1 and CDR2: SGDLS and YYNGEE. CDR3 amino acids: CASIPGGHNEQFF. The CDR3 DNA is TGTGCCAGCATCCCGGGAGGTCACAATGAGCAGTTCTTC.

The chain carries TRBV5-5 and TRBJ2-1; TRBD2 matches 10 bases. The ends lost 0 bases at V and 6 bases at J; junction bases unmatched: 3. The CDR3 length is 15 residues. Germline assignment: CDR1 SGHKS and CDR2 YYEKEE (reference sequence). The CDR3 DNA reads as TGTGCCAGCAGCTTGGGTTCTAGCGGGGGCAATGAGCAGTTCTTC. This gives the protein CASSLGSSGGNEQFF.

V and J are TRBV6-1 and TRBJ2-1, with a possible D match to TRBD2 (7 bases). V lost 3 bases, J lost 4 bases, and 13 bases lay in between. This CDR3 has 15 amino acids. CDR1 and CDR2 (germline): MNHNS, SASEGT. As DNA, the CDR3 is TGTGCCAGCAGTGACCTGAGGGGGGGGTACAATGAGCAGTTCTTC. It specifies CASSDLRGGYNEQFF.

V gene TRBV3-1 (or the pseudogene TRBV3-2) combines with J gene TRBJ2-3, with 7 bases fitting TRBD2. Germline V gene sequence: CDR1 LGHDT, CDR2 YNNKEL (reference sequence). The CDR3 has 14 residues. The V and J ends lost 8 bases and 2 bases, in that order; junction bases with no gene match: 7. This chain's CDR3 is CASGWGGATDTQYF. Here the CDR3 DNA reads TGTGCCAGCGGGTGGGGAGGGGCCACAGATACGCAGTATTTT.

The chain is built from TRBV19 and TRBJ1-2, with a possible D match to TRBD1 (5 bases). Trimming stripped 1 base from V and 2 bases from J, with 8 bases between. Looked up from germline, CDR1 is LNHDA and CDR2 is SQIVND (reference sequence). This CDR3 has 14 residues. CDR3 protein: CASSIVQGNYGYTF. The CDR3 bases are TGTGCCAGTAGTATAGTGCAGGGCAACTATGGCTACACCTTC.